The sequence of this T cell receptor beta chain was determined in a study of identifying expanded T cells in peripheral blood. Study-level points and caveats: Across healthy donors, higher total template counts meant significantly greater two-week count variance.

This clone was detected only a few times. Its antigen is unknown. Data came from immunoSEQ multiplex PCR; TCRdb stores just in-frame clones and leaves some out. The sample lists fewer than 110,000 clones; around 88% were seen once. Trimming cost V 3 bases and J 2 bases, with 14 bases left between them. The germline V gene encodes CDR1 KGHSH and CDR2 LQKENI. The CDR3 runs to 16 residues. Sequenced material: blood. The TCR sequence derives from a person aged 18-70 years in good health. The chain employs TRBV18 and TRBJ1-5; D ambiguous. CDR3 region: CASSPRRLEGNQPQHF. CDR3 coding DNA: TGTGCCAGCTCACCTCGACGTCTCGAGGGCAATCAGCCCCAGCATTTT.